The rows below give T cell receptor beta chains drawn from one sample of a study of shared clonotypes between healthy human individuals. Measured with immunoSEQ multiplex PCR; TCRdb has only the in-frame clones, and not every one. The data contain about 870,000 clones, 92% of them seen just once; the ten biggest clones take up nearly 25%. Material: naive CD8+ T cells sorted from blood. The origin of the receptors is a man aged 30 to 39 in good health. CDR3s include the opening cysteine and the closing phenylalanine or tryptophan. D genes are given only for firm matches. A row's size may be missing; if present it is once, few, many or a size class.

abundance	v_gene	j_gene	d_gene	CDR3aa	CDR3nt
.	TRBV7-9	TRBJ2-7	.	CASSYETYEQYF	TGTGCCAGCAGCTACGAAACCTACGAGCAGTACTTC
.	TRBV12-2	TRBJ2-7	.	CAPLDSPGHREQYF	TGTGCACCGCTCGACAGTCCCGGGCACCGGGAGCAGTACTTC
.	TRBV6-1	TRBJ2-7	TRBD2	CASSDRVLAEYYEQYF	TGTGCCAGCAGTGATAGGGTCCTAGCGGAGTACTACGAGCAGTACTTC
.	TRBV7-9	TRBJ2-6	TRBD2	CASSPRLAGSGANVLTF	TGTGCCAGCAGCCCTCGACTAGCGGGCTCTGGGGCCAACGTCCTGACTTTC
.	TRBV7-9	TRBJ2-5	.	CASSPPRGEHQETQYF	TGTGCCAGCAGCCCCCCCAGGGGAGAGCACCAAGAGACCCAGTACTTC
.	TRBV7-9	TRBJ2-3	TRBD1	CASSSGQGAQDTQYF	TGTGCCAGCAGCTCAGGACAGGGGGCGCAAGATACGCAGTATTTT
.	TRBV5-1	TRBJ1-5	TRBD1	CASSQGTGENQPQHF	TGCGCCAGCAGCCAAGGGACAGGGGAGAATCAGCCCCAGCATTTT
.	TRBV9	TRBJ2-7	.	CASSVVSGPTYEQYF	TGTGCCAGCAGCGTAGTAAGCGGGCCTACCTACGAGCAGTACTTC
few	TRBV7-9	TRBJ2-1	.	CASSLAGRRQFF	TGTGCCAGCAGCTTAGCCGGACGTAGACAGTTCTTC
.	TRBV7-9	TRBJ2-3	.	CASSGGGVRADTQYF	TGTGCCAGCAGCGGAGGGGGGGTGCGGGCAGATACGCAGTATTTT
.	TRBV7-9	TRBJ2-1	.	CASSLSGFPKGDEQFF	TGTGCCAGCAGCTTATCGGGGTTCCCCAAGGGGGATGAGCAGTTCTTC
.	TRBV9	TRBJ1-3	.	CASSVAGGAGSGNTIYF	TGTGCCAGCAGCGTAGCGGGGGGCGCGGGTTCTGGAAACACCATATATTTT
.	TRBV27	TRBJ1-2	.	CASMGPYGYTF	TGTGCCAGCATGGGGCCCTATGGCTACACCTTC
.	TRBV5-5	TRBJ2-5	TRBD2	CASSLTSGVQETQYF	TGTGCCAGCAGCTTAACTAGCGGAGTCCAAGAGACCCAGTACTTC
.	TRBV7-6	TRBJ2-1	TRBD2	CASSLGSGGGNEQFF	TGTGCCAGCAGCTTAGGGAGCGGGGGAGGCAATGAGCAGTTCTTC
.	TRBV5-5	TRBJ1-2	.	CASSPDSGGYGYTF	TGTGCCAGCAGCCCAGATTCAGGAGGATATGGCTACACCTTC
once	TRBV14	TRBJ2-7	TRBD2	CASSQGGGSFLYEQYF	TGTGCCAGCAGCCAAGGGGGCGGGAGTTTCCTCTACGAGCAGTACTTC
.	TRBV18	TRBJ2-5	TRBD1	CASSPPGGAETQYF	TGTGCCAGCTCGCCTCCAGGGGGCGCTGAGACCCAGTACTTC
.	TRBV4-1	TRBJ2-7	TRBD2	CASSSEGGPYEQYF	TGCGCCAGCAGCTCTGAGGGAGGGCCATACGAGCAGTACTTC
few	TRBV25-1	TRBJ2-7	TRBD2	CASMGRAGGYEQYF	TGTGCCAGCATGGGAAGAGCGGGAGGCTACGAGCAGTACTTC